This note documents a single T cell receptor beta chain sequence. This sample was taken from a study of blood T cell repertoires in COVID-19. Study-level background: Samples came from the United States, Italy and Spain, spanning acute and convalescent COVID-19. Sources were T cells, B-cell-depleted T cells, or PBMCs; the material itself was cDNA or gDNA.

V lost 1 base to trimming and J lost 4 bases; unmatched junction nucleotides: 8. Germline CDR1 reads LGHDT; CDR2 reads YNNKEL (reference sequence). The length of the CDR3 is 16 residues. In the study's own analysis: Amplification from reference gene primers served as the basis for estimated nucleated cell counts. Repertoires were generated with immunoSEQ multiplex PCR, while TCRdb's copy carries only in-frame clones and drops some. V, J and clone size are those of that table, while D and trimming were read from the DNA. The sample has under 200,000 clones, about 82% seen once; the top ten hold 5.5% to 7%.

The receptor's source is a man between 50 and 59 years old with active or convalescent COVID-19. The sample was peripheral blood. The chain combines TRBV3-1 (or the pseudogene TRBV3-2) with TRBJ2-7, with 9 bases lining up with TRBD1. CDR3 nucleotide sequence: TGTGCCAGCAGCCAAGGGTTCGGGACAGGGCGTTACGAGCAGTACTTC. It translates to CASSQGFGTGRYEQYF.